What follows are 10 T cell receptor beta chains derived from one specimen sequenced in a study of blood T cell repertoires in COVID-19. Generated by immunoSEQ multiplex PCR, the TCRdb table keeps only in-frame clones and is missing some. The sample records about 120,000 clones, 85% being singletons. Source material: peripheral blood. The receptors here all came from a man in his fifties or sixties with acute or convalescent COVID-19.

This chain's CDR3 is CASSRQAPNEKLFF. In DNA form, the CDR3 reads TGTGCCAGCAGTAGACAGGCTCCGAATGAAAAACTGTTTTTT. The chain links TRBV6-5 to TRBJ1-4, with TRBD1 as a possible D gene (6 bases). Per germline, CDR1 MNHEY and CDR2 SVGAGI. Between the trimmed V and J ends, which lost 5 bases and 5 bases, there was a span of 12 bases. The CDR3 totals 14 residues.

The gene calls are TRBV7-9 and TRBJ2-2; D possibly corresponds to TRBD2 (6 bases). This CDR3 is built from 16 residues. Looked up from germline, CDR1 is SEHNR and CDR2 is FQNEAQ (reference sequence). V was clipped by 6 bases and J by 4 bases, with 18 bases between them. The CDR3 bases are TGTGCCAGCAGTTCCTCTAGCCAGGGAGGCACCGGGGAGCTGTTTTTT. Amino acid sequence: CASSSSSQGGTGELFF.

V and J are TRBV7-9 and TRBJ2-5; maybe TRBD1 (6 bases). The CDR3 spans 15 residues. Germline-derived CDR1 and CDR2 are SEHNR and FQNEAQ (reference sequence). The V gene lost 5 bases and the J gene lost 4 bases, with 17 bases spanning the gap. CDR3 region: CASSLMTGLGETQYF. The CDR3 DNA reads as TGTGCCAGCAGCCTCATGACAGGCCTGGGAGAGACCCAGTACTTC. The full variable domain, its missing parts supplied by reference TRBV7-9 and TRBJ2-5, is DTGVSQNPRHKITKRGQNVTFRCDPISEHNRLYWYRQTLGQGPEFLTYFQNEAQLEKSRLLSDRFSAERPKGSFSTLEIQRTEQGDSAMYLCASSLMTGLGETQYFGPGTRLLVL.

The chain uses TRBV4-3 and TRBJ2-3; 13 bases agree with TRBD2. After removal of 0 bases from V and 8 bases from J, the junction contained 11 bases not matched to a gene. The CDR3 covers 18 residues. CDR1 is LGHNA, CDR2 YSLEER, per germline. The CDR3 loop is CASSQELAGGGLVATQYF. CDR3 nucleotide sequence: TGCGCCAGCAGCCAAGAACTAGCGGGAGGGGGGTTGGTCGCTACGCAGTATTTT.

CDR3 nucleotides: TGTGCCAGTAGTATACCCACTAGCGGGAGGGTATGGCAGTTCTTC. Translation gives CASSIPTSGRVWQFF. V gene TRBV19 combines with J gene TRBJ2-1, with TRBD2 matching 13 bases. V dropped 2 bases and J dropped 12; count of bases not matched to a gene: 7. This CDR3 comprises 15 residues. Germline V gene sequence: CDR1 LNHDA, CDR2 SQIVND (reference sequence).

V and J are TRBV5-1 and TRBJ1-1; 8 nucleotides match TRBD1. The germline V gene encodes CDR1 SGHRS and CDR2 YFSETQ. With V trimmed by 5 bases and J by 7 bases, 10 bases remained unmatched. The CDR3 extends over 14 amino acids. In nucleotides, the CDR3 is TGCGCCAGCAGACCAGGGGGCGCGGCCAGTGAAGCTTTCTTT. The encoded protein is CASRPGGAASEAFF.

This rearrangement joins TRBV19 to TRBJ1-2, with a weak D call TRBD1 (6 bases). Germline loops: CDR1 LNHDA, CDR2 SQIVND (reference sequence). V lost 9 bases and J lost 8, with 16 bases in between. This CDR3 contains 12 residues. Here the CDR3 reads CASVDSAGGYTF. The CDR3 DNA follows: TGTGCCAGCGTGGACAGCGCCGGGGGCTACACCTTC.

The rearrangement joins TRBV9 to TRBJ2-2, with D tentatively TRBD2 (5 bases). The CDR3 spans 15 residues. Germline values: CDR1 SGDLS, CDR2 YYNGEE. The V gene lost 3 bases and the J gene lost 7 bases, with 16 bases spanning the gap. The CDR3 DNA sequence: TGTGCCAGCAGCGCCCGGCCGCCGGGGAGCGGGGAGCTGTTTTTT. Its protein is CASSARPPGSGELFF.

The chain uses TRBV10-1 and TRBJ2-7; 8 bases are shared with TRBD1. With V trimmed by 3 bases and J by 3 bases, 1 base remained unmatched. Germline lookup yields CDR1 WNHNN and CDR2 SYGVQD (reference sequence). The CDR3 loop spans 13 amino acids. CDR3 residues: CASSEGTGYEQYF. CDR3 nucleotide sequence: TGCGCCAGCAGTGAAGGGACAGGCTACGAGCAGTACTTC.

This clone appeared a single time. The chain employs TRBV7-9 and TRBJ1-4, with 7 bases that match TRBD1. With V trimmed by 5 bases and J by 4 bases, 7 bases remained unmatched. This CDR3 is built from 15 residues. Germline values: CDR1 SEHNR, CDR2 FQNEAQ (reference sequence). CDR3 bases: TGTGCCAGCAGCCCCCCGGACAGGCTTAATGAAAAACTGTTTTTT. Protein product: CASSPPDRLNEKLFF.